The rows below give T cell receptor beta chains drawn from one sample of a study of vaccination effects on CD4 cells after COVID-19. This table comes from immunoSEQ multiplex PCR, and its TCRdb copy is limited to in-frame clones, with some not included. The repertoire consists of 25,000 to 30,000 clones, with 75% to 90% occurring once and the leading ten covering 5.5% to 7.5%. For these TCRs, the target antigens are not known. Sequences were derived from CD4+ T cells from PBMCs cultured with SARS-CoV-2 spike peptides, sampled after COVID-19 vaccination. These receptors were obtained from a human donor who received a COVID-19 vaccine. Some clones in this sample may be carry-over from other donors' samples. The conserved cysteine and the conserved F or W are not part of the CDR3 here. Fields, in order: V gene, J gene, CDR3 protein.

TRBV12-3/TRBV12-4	TRBJ1-2	ASRTGTVNGYT
TRBV6-2/TRBV6-3	TRBJ1-6	ASSYSPGDSYNSPLH
TRBV7-3	TRBJ2-2	ASSPRGLANTGELF
TRBV3-1/TRBV3-2	TRBJ1-4	ASSPEVPASNEKLF
TRBV7-8	TRBJ1-2	ASSPSGDGGYT
TRBV7-9	TRBJ1-2	ASSLEERGGYT
TRBV18	TRBJ1-1	ASSPPGANTEAF
TRBV5-8	TRBJ1-1	ASPGGTEAF
TRBV6-5	TRBJ2-5	ASSSAGGQETQY
TRBV25-1	TRBJ2-2	ASSPNYRGPTGELF